This TCR beta chain originates from a study of untreated major depressive disorder. Findings and caveats of the study: Findings may not generalize because the study sample was small.

The method was immunoSEQ multiplex PCR; TCRdb's version includes in-frame clones alone and lacks a portion of them. Of 20,000 to 25,000 clones in the sample, 80% to 90% were seen once. To note about this clone: The target antigen is unknown.

The sequencing sample was made of CD4+ T cells from PBMCs. This sequence originates from a woman aged 25 to 45 in good health.

CDR3 in amino acids: CASSFRGWETQYF. Written as DNA, the CDR3 is TGTGCCAGCAGCTTCAGGGGATGGGAGACCCAGTACTTC. This sequence joins TRBV11-2 and TRBJ2-5, with D maybe TRBD1 (6 bases). Germline-derived CDR1 and CDR2 are SGHAT and FQNNGV. The CDR3 sequence is 13 residues long. V dropped 3 bases and J dropped 5 bases, with 10 bases sitting between them.